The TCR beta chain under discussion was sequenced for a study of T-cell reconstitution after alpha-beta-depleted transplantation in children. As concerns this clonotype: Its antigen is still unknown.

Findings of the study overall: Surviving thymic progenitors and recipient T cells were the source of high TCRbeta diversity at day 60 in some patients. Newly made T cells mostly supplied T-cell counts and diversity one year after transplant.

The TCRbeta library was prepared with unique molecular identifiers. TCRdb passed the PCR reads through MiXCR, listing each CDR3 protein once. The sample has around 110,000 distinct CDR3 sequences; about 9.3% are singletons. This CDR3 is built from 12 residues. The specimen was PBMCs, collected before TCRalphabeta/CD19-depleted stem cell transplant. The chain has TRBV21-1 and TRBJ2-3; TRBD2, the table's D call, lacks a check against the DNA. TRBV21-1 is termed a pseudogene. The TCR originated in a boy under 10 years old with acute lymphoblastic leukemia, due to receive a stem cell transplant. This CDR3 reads CASRQGGNTQYF. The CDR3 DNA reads TGTGCCAGCAGGCAGGGAGGAAATACGCAGTATTTT.